This T cell receptor beta chain came from a study of cytomegalovirus exposure and HLA in healthy donors. Germline lookup yields CDR1 KGHSH and CDR2 LQKENI. The V and J ends lost 3 bases and 3 bases, in that order; junction bases with no gene match: 15. The CDR3 is made up of 18 amino acids. Primers for the PCR totalled 60 Vbeta and 13 Jbeta. Generated by immunoSEQ multiplex PCR, the TCRdb table keeps only in-frame clones and is missing some. The sample table includes approximately 120,000 clones. A word on this clone: Antigen: not known.

Regarding the study as a whole: 150 to 200 TCR beta chains were listed as cytomegalovirus-associated. In a later analysis, across HLA loci, associated TCR counts were highest for DRB1, lowest for HLA-C.

Sequences were obtained from PBMCs. The chain recombines TRBV18 with TRBJ2-3, with 7 bases fitting TRBD1. The sequence derives from a man under 40 in good health and CMV-seronegative. The CDR3 sequence: CASSPNIEFRGYTDTQYF. The CDR3 bases are TGTGCCAGCTCACCTAATATCGAATTCAGGGGGTATACAGATACGCAGTATTTT.